This TCR beta chain was documented in a study of blood T cells in healthy people across ages. This clonotype was counted between two and nine times. Germline CDR1 is DFQATT and CDR2 is SNEGSKA (reference sequence). Trimming took 7 bases from V and 2 from J, leaving 11 bases between them. The CDR3 has 13 residues. The authors ran a second PCR of 7 to 11 cycles using a sample-barcoded 5' primer and a J-beta primer mix. With 12 random nucleotides, a template-switch adaptor tagged each individual cDNA molecule. Every individual sample yielded 2.5 million or more paired-end reads (each containing CDR3). Each CDR3 protein gets one entry after TCRdb re-called the 5' RACE reads with MiXCR. Of 1.5 million to 2 million distinct CDR3 sequences listed, roughly 30% are singletons. Isolating PBMCs gave at least 6 million of these cells per sample.

Sequencing input: blood. This sequence was found in a woman aged 25 to 45 in good health. This sequence joins TRBV20-1 and TRBJ2-2, with D possibly TRBD2 on 6 matching bases. The CDR3 coding sequence is TGCAGTGGAATGGGACTCAACACCGGGGAGCTGTTTTTT. This gives the protein CSGMGLNTGELFF.